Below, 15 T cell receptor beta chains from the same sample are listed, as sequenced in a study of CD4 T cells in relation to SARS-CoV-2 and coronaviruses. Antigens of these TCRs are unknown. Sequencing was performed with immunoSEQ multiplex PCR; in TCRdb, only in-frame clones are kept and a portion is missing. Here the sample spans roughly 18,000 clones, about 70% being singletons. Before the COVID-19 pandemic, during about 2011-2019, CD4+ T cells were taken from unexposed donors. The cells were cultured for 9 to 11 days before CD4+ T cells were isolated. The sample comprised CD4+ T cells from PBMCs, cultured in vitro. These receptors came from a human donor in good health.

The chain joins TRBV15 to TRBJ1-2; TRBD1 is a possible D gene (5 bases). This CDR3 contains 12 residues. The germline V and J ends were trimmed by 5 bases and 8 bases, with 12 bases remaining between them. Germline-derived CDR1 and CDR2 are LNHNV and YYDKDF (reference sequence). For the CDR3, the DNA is TGTGCCACCAGCGGACTGGCAGGGGGCTACACCTTC. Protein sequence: CATSGLAGGYTF.

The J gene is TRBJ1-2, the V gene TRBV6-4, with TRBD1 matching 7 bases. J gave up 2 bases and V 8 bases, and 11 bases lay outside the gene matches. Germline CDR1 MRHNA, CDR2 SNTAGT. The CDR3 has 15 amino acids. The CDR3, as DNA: TGTGCCAGCCTAAACGAGGGGGCAATCAACTATGGCTACACCTTC. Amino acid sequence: CASLNEGAINYGYTF.

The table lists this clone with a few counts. The CDR3 loop reads CASSMGGGVGTGELFF. CDR3 coding DNA: TGTGCCAGTAGTATGGGAGGGGGCGTTGGGACCGGGGAGCTGTTTTTT. The genes are TRBV19 and TRBJ2-2, with D possibly called TRBD1 or TRBD2 (7 bases each). The ends were cut back, 3 bases at V and 5 bases at J, with 16 bases in the middle. Germline V gene sequence: CDR1 LNHDA, CDR2 SQIVND (reference sequence). CDR3 size: 16 residues.

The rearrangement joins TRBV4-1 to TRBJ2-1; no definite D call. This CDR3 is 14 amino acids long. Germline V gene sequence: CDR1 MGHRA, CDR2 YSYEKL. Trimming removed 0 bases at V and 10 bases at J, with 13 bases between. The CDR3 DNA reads TGCGCCAGCAGCCAAGAAAATTCCCTGGGGGAGCAGTTCTTC. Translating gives CASSQENSLGEQFF.

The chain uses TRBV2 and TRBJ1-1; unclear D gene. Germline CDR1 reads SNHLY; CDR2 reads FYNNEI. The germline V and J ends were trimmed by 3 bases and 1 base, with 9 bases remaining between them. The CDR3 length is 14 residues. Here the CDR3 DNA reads TGTGCCAGCAGTGAGAACCATGGGAACACTGAAGCTTTCTTT. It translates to CASSENHGNTEAFF.

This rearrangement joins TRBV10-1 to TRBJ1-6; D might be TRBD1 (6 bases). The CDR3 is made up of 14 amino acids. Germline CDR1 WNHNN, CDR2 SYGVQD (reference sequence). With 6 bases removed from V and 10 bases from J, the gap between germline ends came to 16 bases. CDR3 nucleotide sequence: TGCGCCAGCAGCCCCCAGGGGAAGGAATCACCCCTCCACTTT. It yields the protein CASSPQGKESPLHF.

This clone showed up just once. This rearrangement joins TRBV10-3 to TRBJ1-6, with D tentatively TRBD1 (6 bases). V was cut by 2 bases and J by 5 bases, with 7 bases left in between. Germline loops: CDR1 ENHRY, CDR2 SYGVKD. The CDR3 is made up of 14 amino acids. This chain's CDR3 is CAISEGQHNSPLHF. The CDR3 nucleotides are TGTGCCATCAGTGAGGGACAGCATAATTCACCCCTCCACTTT.

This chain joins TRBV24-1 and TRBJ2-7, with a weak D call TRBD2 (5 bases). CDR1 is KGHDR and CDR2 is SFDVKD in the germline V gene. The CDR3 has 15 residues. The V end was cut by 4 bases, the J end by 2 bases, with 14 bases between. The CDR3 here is CATSDSGTGTYEQYF. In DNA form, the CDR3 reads TGTGCCACCAGTGACTCGGGTACGGGAACCTACGAGCAGTACTTC.

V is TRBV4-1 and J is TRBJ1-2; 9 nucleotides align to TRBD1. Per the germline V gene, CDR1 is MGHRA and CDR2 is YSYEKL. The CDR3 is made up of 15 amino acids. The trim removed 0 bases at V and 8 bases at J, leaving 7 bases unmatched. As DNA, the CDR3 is TGCGCCAGCAGCCAAGATCTCACAGGGGGCCGGGGCTACACCTTC. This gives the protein CASSQDLTGGRGYTF.

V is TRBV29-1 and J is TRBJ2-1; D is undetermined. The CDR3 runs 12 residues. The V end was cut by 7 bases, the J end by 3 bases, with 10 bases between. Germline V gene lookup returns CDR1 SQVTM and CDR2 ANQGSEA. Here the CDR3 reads CSALTSYNEQFF. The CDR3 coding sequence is TGCAGCGCCTTGACAAGCTACAATGAGCAGTTCTTC.

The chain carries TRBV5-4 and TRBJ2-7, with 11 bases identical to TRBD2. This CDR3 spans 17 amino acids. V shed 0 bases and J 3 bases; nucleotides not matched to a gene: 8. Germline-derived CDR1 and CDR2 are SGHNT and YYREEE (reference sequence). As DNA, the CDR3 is TGTGCCAGCAGCTTGGTGAATTTTGGACTAGCGGGCTACGAGCAGTACTTC. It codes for CASSLVNFGLAGYEQYF.

This CDR3 reads CASRSSGSGVDGNEQFF. As DNA, the CDR3 is TGTGCCAGCAGGAGTTCGGGGAGCGGGGTGGACGGCAATGAGCAGTTCTTC. The chain joins TRBV11-2 to TRBJ2-1; 7 bases agree with TRBD2. J was trimmed by 6 bases and V by 6 bases; bases with no gene match: 17. The CDR3 contains 17 residues. Germline V gives CDR1 SGHAT, CDR2 FQNNGV.

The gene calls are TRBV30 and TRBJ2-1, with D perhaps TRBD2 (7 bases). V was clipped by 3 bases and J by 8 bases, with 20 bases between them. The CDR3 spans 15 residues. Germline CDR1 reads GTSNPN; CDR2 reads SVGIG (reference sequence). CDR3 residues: CAWSPRLEGGYEQFF. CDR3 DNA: TGTGCCTGGAGCCCTAGACTAGAGGGGGGGTATGAGCAGTTCTTC.

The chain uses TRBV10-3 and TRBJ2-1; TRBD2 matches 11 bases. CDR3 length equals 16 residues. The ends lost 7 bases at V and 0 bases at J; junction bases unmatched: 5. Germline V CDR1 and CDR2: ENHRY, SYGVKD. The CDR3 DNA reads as TGTGCCATCACTAAGGGACTAGCGGACTCCTACAATGAGCAGTTCTTC. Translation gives CAITKGLADSYNEQFF.

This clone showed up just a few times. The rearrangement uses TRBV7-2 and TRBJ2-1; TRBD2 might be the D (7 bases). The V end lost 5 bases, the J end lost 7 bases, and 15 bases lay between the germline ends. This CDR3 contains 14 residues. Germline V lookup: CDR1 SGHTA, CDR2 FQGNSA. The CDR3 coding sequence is TGTGCCAGCAGCCTCGGACTAGGGGGGAATGAGCAGTTCTTC. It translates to CASSLGLGGNEQFF.